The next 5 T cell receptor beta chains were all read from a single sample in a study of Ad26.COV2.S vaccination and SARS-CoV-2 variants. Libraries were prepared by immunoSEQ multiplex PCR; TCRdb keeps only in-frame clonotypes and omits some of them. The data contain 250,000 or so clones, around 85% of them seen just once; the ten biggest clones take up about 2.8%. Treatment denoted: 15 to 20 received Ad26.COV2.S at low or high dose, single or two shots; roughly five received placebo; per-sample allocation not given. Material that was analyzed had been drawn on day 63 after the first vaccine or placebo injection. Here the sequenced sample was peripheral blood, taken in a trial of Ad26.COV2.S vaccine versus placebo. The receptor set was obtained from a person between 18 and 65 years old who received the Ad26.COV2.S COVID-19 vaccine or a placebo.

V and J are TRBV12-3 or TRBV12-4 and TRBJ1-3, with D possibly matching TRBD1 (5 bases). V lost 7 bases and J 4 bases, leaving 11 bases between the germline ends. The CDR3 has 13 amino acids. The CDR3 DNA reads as TGTGCCAGCACCCTGGACATCGGAAACACCATATATTTT. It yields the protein CASTLDIGNTIYF.

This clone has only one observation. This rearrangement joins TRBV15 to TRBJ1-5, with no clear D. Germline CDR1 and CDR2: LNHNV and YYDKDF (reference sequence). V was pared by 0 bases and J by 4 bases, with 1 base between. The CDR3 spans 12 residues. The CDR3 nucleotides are TGTGCCACCAGCAGAGAGAATCAGCCCCAGCATTTT. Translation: CATSRENQPQHF. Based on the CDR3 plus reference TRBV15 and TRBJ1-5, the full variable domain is DAMVIQNPRYQVTQFGKPVTLSCSQTLNHNVMYWYQQKSSQAPKLLFHYYDKDFNNEADTPDNFQSRRPNTSFCFLDIRSPGLGDTAMYLCATSRENQPQHFGDGTRLSIL.

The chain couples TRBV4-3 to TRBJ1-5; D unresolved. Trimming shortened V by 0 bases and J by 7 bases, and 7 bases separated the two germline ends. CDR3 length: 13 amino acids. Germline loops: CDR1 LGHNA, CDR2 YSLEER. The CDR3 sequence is CASSQELRQPQHF. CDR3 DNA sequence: TGCGCCAGCAGCCAAGAGTTAAGGCAGCCCCAGCATTTT.

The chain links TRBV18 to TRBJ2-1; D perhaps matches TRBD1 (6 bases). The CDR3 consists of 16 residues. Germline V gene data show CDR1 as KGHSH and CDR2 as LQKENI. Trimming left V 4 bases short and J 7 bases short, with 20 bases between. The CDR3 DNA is TGTGCCAGCTCACTCACCCAAATGGGGGCAGAAAATGAGCAGTTCTTC. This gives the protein CASSLTQMGAENEQFF. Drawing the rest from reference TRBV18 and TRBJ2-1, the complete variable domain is NAGVMQNPRHLVRRRGQEARLRCSPMKGHSHVYWYRQLPEEGLKFMVYLQKENIIDESGMPKERFSAEFPKEGPSILRIQQVVRGDSAAYFCASSLTQMGAENEQFFGPGTRLTVL.

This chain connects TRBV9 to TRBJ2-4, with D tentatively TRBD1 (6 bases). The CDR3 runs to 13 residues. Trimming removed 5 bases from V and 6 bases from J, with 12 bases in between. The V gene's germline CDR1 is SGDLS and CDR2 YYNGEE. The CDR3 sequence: CASSDGQINIQYF. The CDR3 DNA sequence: TGTGCCAGCAGTGACGGACAGATAAACATTCAGTACTTC.